This TCR beta chain was obtained from a study of CXCR3-negative and CXCR3-positive naive CD8 T cells. Germline CDR1 reads ENHRY; CDR2 reads SYGVKD. The CDR3 consists of 13 residues. Broader study findings: Naive CXCR3-positive and CXCR3-negative cells shared TRBV-TRBJ usage; memory cells diverged.

The method, 5' RACE with UMI labels, was used to prepare the TRB cDNA libraries. Each CDR3 protein gets one entry in TCRdb, which reprocessed the 5' RACE reads and gives no DNA. Its table lists about 5,800 distinct CDR3 sequences. Details on this clonotype: Antigen: not known.

The chain joins TRBV10-3 to TRBJ2-5; without DNA, the TCRdb call of TRBD1 cannot be checked. Sequenced input: naive CXCR3- CD8+ T cells from blood. The subset here: CD45RO-CCR7+CD27+CD95- naive CD8+ T cells lacking CXCR3 (TNR3-). This receptor was obtained from a human donor in good health. Some clones in this sample may be carry-over from other donors' samples. The CDR3 is CAISARGEETQYF.